Below are 3 T cell receptor beta chains sequenced from a single sample in a study of cytomegalovirus exposure and HLA in healthy donors listed by TCRdb under 2017. Libraries were constructed by the immunoSEQ multiplex PCR assay. The multiplex PCR relied on a mix of 60 forward primers for TCR Vbeta segments and 13 reverse primers for TCR Jbeta segments. The table was pulled from immuneACCESS by TCRdb, which kept in-frame rearrangements only. Such tables lose some clones; where checked, under half of the loss comes from unresolved V genes, and the rest has no known cause. The sample table contains under 200,000 clones; only one count was recorded for roughly 80% of them. 3.4% of the sample is held by the ten biggest clonotypes. Sequenced sample: PBMCs. These receptors were obtained from a man aged 40-50 years in good health and CMV-seropositive.

The chain has TRBV28 and TRBJ1-4; D gene uncertain. CDR1 and CDR2 from the germline V gene are MDHEN and SYDVKM. Between the trimmed V and J ends, which lost 6 bases and 7 bases, there was a span of 18 bases. This CDR3 comprises 15 residues. CDR3 sequence (DNA): TGTGCCAGCAGGCCCCCCGGGGTCATGAGTGAAAAACTGTTTTTT. As protein: CASRPPGVMSEKLFF.

This clone came up a few times. This chain joins TRBV19 and TRBJ1-2, with D tentatively TRBD1 (6 bases). Deletions cut 6 bases from V and 4 bases from J, with 12 bases between. The CDR3 extends over 13 amino acids. Per the germline V gene, CDR1 is LNHDA and CDR2 is SQIVND (reference sequence). The CDR3 is CASSPTGLYGYTF. CDR3 in DNA: TGTGCCAGTAGCCCGACAGGACTCTATGGCTACACCTTC.

This clone occurred once. V is TRBV9 and J is TRBJ2-3, with 8 bases matching TRBD1. J lost 2 bases, V lost 3 bases, and 8 bases had no gene match. Per the germline V gene, CDR1 is SGDLS and CDR2 is YYNGEE. CDR3 length equals 16 residues. The CDR3 DNA is TGTGCCAGCAGCGCGGAGACAGGGGCCTACACAGATACGCAGTATTTT. Amino acid sequence: CASSAETGAYTDTQYF.